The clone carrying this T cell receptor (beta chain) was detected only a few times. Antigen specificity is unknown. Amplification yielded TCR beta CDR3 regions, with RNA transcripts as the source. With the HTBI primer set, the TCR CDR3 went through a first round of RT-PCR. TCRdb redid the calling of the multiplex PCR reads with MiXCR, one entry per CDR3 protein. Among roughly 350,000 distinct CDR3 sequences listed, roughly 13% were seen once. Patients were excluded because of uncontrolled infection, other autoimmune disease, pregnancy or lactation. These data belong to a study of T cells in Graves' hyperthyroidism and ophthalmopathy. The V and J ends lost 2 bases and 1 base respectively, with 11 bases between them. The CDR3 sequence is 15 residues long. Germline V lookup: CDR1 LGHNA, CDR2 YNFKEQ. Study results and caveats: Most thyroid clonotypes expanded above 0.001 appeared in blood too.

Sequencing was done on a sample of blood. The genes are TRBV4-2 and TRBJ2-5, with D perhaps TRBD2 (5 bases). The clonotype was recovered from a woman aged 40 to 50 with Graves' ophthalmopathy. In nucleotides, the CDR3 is TGTGCCAGCAGCCAAAAACTAGGACTCCAAGAGACCCAGTACTTC. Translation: CASSQKLGLQETQYF.